These 21 T cell receptor beta chains share one sample of origin, sequenced in a study of molecular identifiers for immune sequencing clone quantification. MiXCR, applied by TCRdb to the PCR reads, yields one record per CDR3 protein. The sample gives about 510,000 distinct CDR3 sequences, about 20% of which show up once; 0.65% to 0.95% is in the top ten. The sequenced sample consisted of naive CD8+ T cells from blood, with Jurkat cell RNA spiked in. Subset specified: FACS-sorted CD8+CD4-CCR7+CD45RA+ naive T cells. The receptors come from a human donor in good health. Some libraries in this study had Jurkat cell RNA spiked in.

The rearrangement links TRBV21-1 to TRBJ2-7; TRBD1, the D gene given by the table, was not confirmed from the DNA. TRBV21-1 is marked as a pseudogene. This CDR3 has 11 residues. The CDR3 bases are TGTGCCAGCAGCAACAATTGGACAGGGGGCTTC. This gives the protein CASSNNWTGGF.

The chain joins TRBV7-9 to TRBJ1-4; 8 positions match TRBD1. This CDR3 is built from 18 residues. Germline values: CDR1 SEHNR, CDR2 FQNEAQ (reference sequence). The trim removed 5 bases at V and 0 bases at J, leaving 11 bases unmatched. This CDR3 reads CASSALTGTGATNEKLFF. For the CDR3, the DNA is TGTGCCAGCAGCGCGTTAACCGGGACAGGAGCAACTAATGAAAAACTGTTTTTT.

This clonotype was recorded a few times. J is TRBJ2-3 and V is TRBV6-6; D is uncertain. This CDR3 is 10 amino acids long. Germline CDR1 MNHNY, CDR2 SVGAGI (reference sequence). Trimming shortened V by 8 bases and J by 4 bases, and 4 bases separated the two germline ends. The CDR3 sequence is CASGPDTQYF. The CDR3 nucleotides read TGTGCCAGCGGCCCAGATACGCAGTATTTT.

A word on this clonotype: This may be a read error: a much more frequent sequence differs by one nucleotide. The chain is built from TRBV6-5 and TRBJ2-7; D gene unclear. CDR1 and CDR2 from the germline V gene are MNHEY and SVGAGI. There are 15 residues in the CDR3. Trimming removed 0 bases at V and 6 bases at J, with 15 bases between. CDR3 DNA sequence: TGTGCCAGCAGTTACTCGAATCTGGGTAGATGCGAGCAGTACTTC. Translation: CASSYSNLGRCEQYF.

This clonotype showed up just a few times. This chain uses TRBV12-3 or TRBV12-4 with TRBJ2-1, with 10 bases matching TRBD1. V lost 7 bases and J lost 8; bases outside the gene matches: 11. The CDR3 covers 15 residues. The CDR3 sequence is CASTSDRGLSDEQFF. The CDR3 bases are TGTGCCAGCACTTCCGACAGGGGGCTATCGGATGAGCAGTTCTTC.

As to this clonotype: This may come from a read error, since a much larger clone is one base off. V usage is TRBV20-1 and J usage is TRBJ2-2, with TRBD2 identical over 8 bases. The V segment lost 6 bases and the J segment 6 bases; nucleotides outside the gene matches: 15. Looked up from germline, CDR1 is DFQATT and CDR2 is SNEGSKA (reference sequence). This CDR3 has 16 amino acids. This CDR3 is CSALKGRGGLAGELFF. CDR3 nucleotides: TGCAGTGCCCTCAAAGGACGGGGGGGCCTTGCCGGGGAGCTGTTTTTT.

This clonotype was counted at least ten times. The rearrangement joins TRBV7-2 to TRBJ2-7, with a weak D call TRBD2 (6 bases). V lost 5 bases, J lost 5 bases, and 22 bases lay in between. Germline V gene sequence: CDR1 SGHTA, CDR2 FQGNSA. The CDR3 covers 16 residues. The CDR3 bases are TGTGCCAGCAGCCCAGGACTAAACAGAGCGAATCACGAGCAGTACTTC. Protein: CASSPGLNRANHEQYF. Combining the CDR3 with reference TRBV7-2 and TRBJ2-7 gives the whole variable domain GAGVSQSPSNKVTEKGKDVELRCDPISGHTALYWYRQSLGQGLEFLIYFQGNSAPDKSGLPSDRFSAERTGGSVSTLTIQRTQQEDSAVYLCASSPGLNRANHEQYFGPGTRLTVT.

This chain joins TRBV6-6 and TRBJ2-3; the match to TRBD1 covers 8 bases. From germline, CDR1 is MNHNY and CDR2 SVGAGI (reference sequence). Germline trimming cut 8 bases from V and 7 bases from J; bases unmatched to any gene: 26. The CDR3 is 19 amino acids. CDR3 region: CASDMGTGNGDDSQNTQYF. The CDR3 DNA reads as TGTGCCAGCGATATGGGGACAGGCAATGGGGACGACTCACAGAATACGCAGTATTTT.

This clonotype was observed at least ten times. The chain combines TRBV14 with TRBJ2-5; D unclear. Trimming stripped 0 bases from V and 2 bases from J, with 13 bases between. The CDR3 spans 16 residues. The germline V gene encodes CDR1 SGHDN and CDR2 FVKESK. The CDR3 DNA sequence: TGTGCCAGCAGCCAAGATCGGTCTAGTGTACAAGAGACCCAGTACTTC. It is translated as CASSQDRSSVQETQYF.

Points on this clonotype: This may be a read error, as it is one base from a much larger clone. CDR3 DNA sequence: TGCAGCGTTGAAGAGAGACTAGCGCGGAATGAGCAGTTCTTC. As protein: CSVEERLARNEQFF. The V gene is TRBV29-1, the J gene TRBJ2-1; 8 positions agree with TRBD2. V lost 0 bases, J lost 7 bases, and 5 bases stayed unmatched. The CDR3 spans 14 residues. Per germline, CDR1 SQVTM and CDR2 ANQGSEA.

This clonotype was recorded a few times. V and J are TRBV30 and TRBJ1-1; D is uncertain. Germline V CDR1 and CDR2: GTSNPN, SVGIG (reference sequence). The CDR3 totals 16 residues. Trimming took 2 bases from V and 0 from J, leaving 16 bases between them. The CDR3: CAWSLRVETMNTEAFF. CDR3 nucleotides: TGTGCCTGGAGTTTACGGGTCGAGACTATGAACACTGAAGCTTTCTTT.

V usage is TRBV19 and J usage is TRBJ2-7, with a tentative D call TRBD2 (6 bases). The germline V gene encodes CDR1 LNHDA and CDR2 SQIVND (reference sequence). The ends were cut back, 3 bases at V and 2 bases at J, with 29 bases in the middle. This CDR3 has 20 residues. The CDR3 spells CASSINEGGGPYWFAYEQYF. The CDR3 nucleotides read TGTGCCAGTAGTATTAATGAGGGAGGCGGACCCTATTGGTTTGCCTACGAGCAGTACTTC.

In regard to this clonotype: A single base separates this from a much larger clone, so it may be a read error. The chain uses TRBV7-8 and TRBJ2-1, with unresolved D. The germline V gene has CDR1 SGHVS and CDR2 FQNEAQ. The CDR3 extends over 15 amino acids. CDR3 in DNA: TGTGCCGGCAGCTTAGTGCCGGACTCCTACAATGAGCAGTTCTTC. This translates into CAGSLVPDSYNEQFF.

The chain joins TRBV6-6 to TRBJ1-5, with 9 bases identical to TRBD1. CDR3 length: 21 amino acids. After removal of 3 bases from V and 0 bases from J, the junction contained 18 bases not matched to a gene. The germline gives CDR1 MNHNY, CDR2 SVGAGI (reference sequence). The CDR3 DNA sequence: TGTGCCAGCAGTTATTCGACGGGGACAGGGTCATTCCGGGATAGCAATCAGCCCCAGCATTTT. Encoded protein: CASSYSTGTGSFRDSNQPQHF.

This clonotype was counted ten times or more. This chain joins TRBV15 and TRBJ2-5; a weak D match, TRBD2 (6 bases). V was cut by 3 bases and J by 5 bases, with 16 bases left in between. Per germline, CDR1 LNHNV and CDR2 YYDKDF (reference sequence). This CDR3 has 15 residues. CDR3 sequence: CATSRARTKSETQYF. Here the CDR3 DNA reads TGTGCCACCAGCAGGGCCCGGACTAAATCCGAGACCCAGTACTTC.

Notes on this clonotype: The conserved final phenylalanine or tryptophan is absent from the CDR3, which likely points to a read error. The V call is TRBV28, the J call TRBJ2-3, with D tentatively TRBD1 (6 bases). CDR3 length equals 13 residues. Trimming stripped 4 bases from V and 5 bases from J, with 10 bases between. The germline V gene has CDR1 MDHEN and CDR2 SYDVKM. The CDR3 DNA reads TGTGCCAGCAGTTACAGGGTCGGAGATACGCAGTATTTA. It encodes CASSYRVGDTQYL.

The sample holds a few counts of this clonotype. V is TRBV13 and J is TRBJ2-7; 10 bases align to TRBD2. V shed 5 bases, J shed 7 bases, and the junction held 5 bases outside the gene matches. The germline gives CDR1 PRHDT, CDR2 FYEKMQ (reference sequence). There are 13 residues in the CDR3. CDR3: CASSVAGGGEQYF. CDR3 DNA: TGTGCCAGCAGCGTAGCGGGGGGTGGTGAGCAGTACTTC.

This clonotype appeared many times. This chain links TRBV6-5 with TRBJ2-7, with D possibly TRBD1 on 6 matching bases. In germline, CDR1 is MNHEY, CDR2 SVGAGI. The CDR3 length is 12 residues. Trimming took off 6 bases at V and 7 bases at J, with 13 bases between the two ends. The DNA for the CDR3 is TGTGCCAGCAGGGCTACAGGGTGGGAGCAGTACTTC. Translating it yields CASRATGWEQYF.

The chain uses TRBV25-1 and TRBJ2-3; D is unresolved. Germline V gene data show CDR1 as MGHDK and CDR2 as SYGVNS. The CDR3 sequence is 13 residues long. Trimming left V 1 base short and J 1 base short, with 3 bases between. CDR3 nucleotides: TGTGCCAGCAGTGAATGGGGCACAGATACGCAGTATTTT. It translates to CASSEWGTDTQYF.

The table lists this clonotype with a few counts. The chain links TRBV28 to TRBJ1-1; 8 nucleotides align to TRBD1. The CDR3 totals 12 residues. Germline trimming cut 8 bases from V and 8 bases from J; bases unmatched to any gene: 7. CDR1 is MDHEN and CDR2 is SYDVKM in the germline V gene. CDR3: CASVRRGPEAFF. The CDR3 nucleotides are TGTGCCAGCGTTCGCAGGGGGCCAGAAGCTTTCTTT.

This clonotype has more than one count but fewer than ten. The chain has TRBV6-6 and TRBJ2-7; D remains unclear. The length of the CDR3 is 11 residues. The germline V gene encodes CDR1 MNHNY and CDR2 SVGAGI (reference sequence). Trimming stripped 8 bases from V and 3 bases from J, with 8 bases between. CDR3 coding DNA: TGTGCCAGCGGGGAAATCTACGAGCAGTACTTC. This translates into CASGEIYEQYF.